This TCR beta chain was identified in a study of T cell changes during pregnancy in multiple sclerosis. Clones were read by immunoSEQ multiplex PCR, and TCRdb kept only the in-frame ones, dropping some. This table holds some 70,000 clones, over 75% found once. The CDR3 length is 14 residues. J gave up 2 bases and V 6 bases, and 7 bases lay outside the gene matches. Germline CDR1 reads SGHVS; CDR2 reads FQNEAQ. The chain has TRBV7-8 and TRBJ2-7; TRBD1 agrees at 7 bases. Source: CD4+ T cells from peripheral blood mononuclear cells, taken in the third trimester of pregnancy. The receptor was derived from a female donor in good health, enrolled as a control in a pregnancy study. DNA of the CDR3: TGTGCCAGCAGGGAGAGACAGGGAACCTACGAGCAGTACTTC. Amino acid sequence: CASRERQGTYEQYF.